The clone carrying this T cell receptor beta chain was recorded once. Antigen unknown. The data derive from a study of regulatory and conventional T cells in RAG deficiency. The ends lost 3 bases at V and 4 bases at J; junction bases unmatched: 2. The CDR3 consists of 14 residues. Germline-derived CDR1 and CDR2 are SGHDT and YYEEEE. Study-level findings and limits: Omenn syndrome and CID/AS patients had 80 to 100-fold fewer unique Treg TCR beta sequences, versus around 9.8-fold elsewhere. Omenn patients showed >80% Treg-Tconv overlap and shorter CDR3 lengths.

Some clones are missing from TCRdb's copy, which holds only in-frame ones; the method was immunoSEQ multiplex PCR. The table includes around 33,000 clones, approximately 90% detected once. The sample was also reused in another study, on regulatory T cells. That report adds: Amplification used 52 TRBV primers and 13 TRBJ primers. Patient repertoires had restricted TRB V-J pairs and skewed V and J usage, most in Tregs.

Material: CD8+ T cells sorted from blood. The TCR sequence derives from a human donor in good health. The chain has TRBV5-6 and TRBJ2-3; 10 positions agree with TRBD1. The CDR3 region has the DNA TGTGCCAGCAGCTCCGGACAGGGGGCAGATACGCAGTATTTT. Amino acid sequence: CASSSGQGADTQYF.